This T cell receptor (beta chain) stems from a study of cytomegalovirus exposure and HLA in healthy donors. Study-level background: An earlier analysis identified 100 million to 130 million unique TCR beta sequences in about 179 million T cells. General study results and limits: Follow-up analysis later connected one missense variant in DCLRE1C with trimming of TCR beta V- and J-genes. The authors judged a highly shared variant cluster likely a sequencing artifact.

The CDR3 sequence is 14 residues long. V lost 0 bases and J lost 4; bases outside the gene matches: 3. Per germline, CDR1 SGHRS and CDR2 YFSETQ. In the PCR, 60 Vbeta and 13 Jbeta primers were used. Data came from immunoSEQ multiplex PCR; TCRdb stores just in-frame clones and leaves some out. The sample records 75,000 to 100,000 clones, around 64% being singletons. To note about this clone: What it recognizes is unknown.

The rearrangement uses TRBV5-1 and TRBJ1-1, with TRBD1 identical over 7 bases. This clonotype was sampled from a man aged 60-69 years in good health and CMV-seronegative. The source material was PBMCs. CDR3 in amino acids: CASSLGQGGTEAFF. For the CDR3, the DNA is TGCGCCAGCAGCTTGGGTCAGGGGGGCACTGAAGCTTTCTTT.